The 27 T cell receptor beta chains below were found in one sample sequenced in a study of blood T cell repertoires in COVID-19. TCRdb's table, derived via immunoSEQ multiplex PCR, lists solely in-frame clones and lacks some. The sample includes around 220,000 clones, just over 85% seen only once; the top ten take almost 4.5%. Sequenced: peripheral blood. The receptors here all came from a man between 45 and 60 years old with acute or convalescent COVID-19.

The sample holds a few counts of this clone. The CDR3: CTSSQSSDRINQPQHF. Here the CDR3 DNA reads TGCACCAGCAGCCAGTCTTCGGACAGAATCAATCAGCCCCAGCATTTT. This sequence joins TRBV1 and TRBJ1-5; TRBD1 reflects the table's D call only, with no check against the DNA. TRBV1 is a recognized pseudogene. The CDR3 runs 16 residues.

The rearrangement links TRBV7-3 to TRBJ2-1, with 7 bases that match TRBD1. The CDR3 sequence is 16 residues long. V lost 2 bases and J lost 4; bases outside the gene matches: 8. Germline V CDR1 and CDR2: SGHTA, FQGTGA. CDR3 DNA: TGTGCCAGCAGCTTATTCGGACAGGCAACTTACAATGAGCAGTTCTTC. Amino acids: CASSLFGQATYNEQFF.

This clone has only one observation. The rearrangement uses TRBV12-3 or TRBV12-4 and TRBJ1-2; 10 bases map to TRBD1. V shed 4 bases and J 8 bases; nucleotides not matched to a gene: 4. The CDR3 length is 13 residues. CDR3 bases: TGTGCCAGCAGTTCGACAGGGGGCCGCGGCTACACCTTC. It encodes CASSSTGGRGYTF.

The rearrangement uses TRBV2 and TRBJ1-5; 7 nucleotides agree with TRBD1. CDR1 is SNHLY, CDR2 FYNNEI, per germline. CDR3 size: 14 residues. J was trimmed by 9 bases and V by 4 bases; bases with no gene match: 9. The CDR3 sequence: CASSAGTAPGPQHF. The CDR3 DNA reads as TGTGCCAGCAGTGCCGGGACAGCTCCTGGGCCCCAGCATTTT.

V usage is TRBV5-1 and J usage is TRBJ2-5; a possible D gene is TRBD2 (6 bases). Trimming shortened V by 2 bases and J by 1 base, and 9 bases separated the two germline ends. This CDR3 contains 14 residues. Germline V gives CDR1 SGHRS, CDR2 YFSETQ. This CDR3 is CASSFGGTQETQYF. The CDR3 bases are TGCGCCAGCAGCTTCGGGGGAACCCAAGAGACCCAGTACTTC.

The V call is TRBV5-1, the J call TRBJ2-3; TRBD2 aligns across 8 bases. Germline CDR1 reads SGHRS; CDR2 reads YFSETQ. V lost 4 bases and J lost 6; bases outside the gene matches: 7. The CDR3 totals 14 residues. In DNA form, the CDR3 reads TGCGCCAGCAGCCCGAATTCGGGGGGGGATACGCAGTATTTT. Translated, it gives CASSPNSGGDTQYF.

The chain uses TRBV30 and TRBJ1-2, with 7 bases matching TRBD1. Germline-derived CDR1 and CDR2 are GTSNPN and SVGIG (reference sequence). The CDR3 runs 11 residues. The trim removed 5 bases at V and 5 bases at J, leaving 2 bases unmatched. In DNA form, the CDR3 reads TGTGCCTGGGACAGGGCGTATGGCTACACCTTC. Its protein product is CAWDRAYGYTF.

The V and J genes are TRBV5-4 and TRBJ2-5, with TRBD2 matching 12 bases. Per the germline V gene, CDR1 is SGHNT and CDR2 is YYREEE (reference sequence). This CDR3 has 17 amino acids. Trimming cost V 0 bases and J 6 bases; bases outside gene matches: 9. The CDR3, as DNA: TGTGCCAGCAGCTTGGGTTCTAGCGGGGGGGCTGCTCAGACCCAGTACTTC. This translates into CASSLGSSGGAAQTQYF.

The chain is built from TRBV6-6 and TRBJ2-2; weak D call: TRBD1 (5 bases). Germline V gene data show CDR1 as MNHNY and CDR2 as SVGAGI (reference sequence). The CDR3 covers 16 residues. With 5 bases removed from V and 5 bases from J, the gap between germline ends came to 18 bases. The CDR3 region has the DNA TGTGCCAGCAGTATCCCGGACACCCGAGGAACCGGGGAGCTGTTTTTT. Amino acids: CASSIPDTRGTGELFF.

This chain's CDR3 is CASSQVQGRNSPLHF. In nucleotides, the CDR3 is TGCGCCAGCAGCCAAGTACAGGGGAGGAATTCACCCCTCCACTTT. The chain carries TRBV4-1 and TRBJ1-6; 7 nucleotides align to TRBD1. Germline values: CDR1 MGHRA, CDR2 YSYEKL. The V segment lost 1 base and the J segment 7 bases; nucleotides outside the gene matches: 4. This CDR3 is 15 amino acids long.

This sequence joins TRBV18 and TRBJ2-3, with D possibly matching TRBD2 (6 bases). This CDR3 contains 17 residues. Germline assignment: CDR1 KGHSH and CDR2 LQKENI. The ends were cut back, 0 bases at V and 2 bases at J, with 15 bases in the middle. Written as DNA, the CDR3 is TGTGCCAGCTCACCACCATCGGCGCGGGGACCCACAGATACGCAGTATTTT. Amino acid sequence: CASSPPSARGPTDTQYF.

This clone was picked up a small number of times. This chain joins TRBV5-1 and TRBJ2-7; weak D call: TRBD2 (5 bases). The CDR3 is 15 amino acids. V was pared by 0 bases and J by 2 bases, with 12 bases between. Germline CDR1 and CDR2: SGHRS and YFSETQ. Here the CDR3 reads CASSLAGRTPYEQYF. The CDR3 DNA sequence: TGCGCCAGCAGCTTGGCCGGCAGGACTCCCTACGAGCAGTACTTC.

V usage is TRBV25-1 and J usage is TRBJ1-2; D unclear. Germline lookup yields CDR1 MGHDK and CDR2 SYGVNS. The CDR3 spans 13 residues. Trimming left V 1 base short and J 4 bases short, with 7 bases between. This CDR3 is CASSESRVYGYTF. Written as DNA, the CDR3 is TGTGCCAGCAGTGAATCACGGGTCTATGGCTACACCTTC.

J is TRBJ1-6 and V is TRBV10-2, with D possibly being TRBD1 (5 bases). V shed 8 bases and J shed 5 bases, with 10 bases lying between them. The CDR3 length is 13 residues. CDR1 WSHSY and CDR2 SAAADI come from the germline V gene. CDR3 residues: CASSGTDNSPLHF. Here the CDR3 DNA reads TGCGCCAGCTCCGGGACTGATAATTCACCCCTCCACTTT.

The rearrangement joins TRBV12-3 or TRBV12-4 to TRBJ1-6; D uncertain. This CDR3 is built from 12 residues. V dropped 3 bases and J dropped 14 bases, with 11 bases sitting between them. The CDR3 sequence: CASSLLGRALHF. CDR3 DNA: TGTGCCAGCAGTTTGCTCGGTCGGGCCCTCCACTTT.

CDR3 DNA: TGCGCCAGCAGCTTGGGGACAGGGGGCTTGGAGGGCTACACCTTC. Translating it yields CASSLGTGGLEGYTF. The V gene is TRBV5-1, the J gene TRBJ1-2, with 11 bases aligning to TRBD1. The trim removed 0 bases at V and 8 bases at J, leaving 6 bases unmatched. CDR3 length: 15 residues. Germline V CDR1 and CDR2: SGHRS, YFSETQ.

The CDR3, as DNA: TGTGCCAGCAGCCAGGGACCGAGGGAGCGGGGTTACTTC. As protein: CASSQGPRERGYF. This sequence joins TRBV3-1 (or the pseudogene TRBV3-2) and TRBJ2-4; the match to TRBD2 covers 7 bases. Unmatched junction bases numbered 12, after V lost 3 bases and J lost 16 bases. This CDR3 comprises 13 residues. Germline assignment: CDR1 LGHDT and CDR2 YNNKEL (reference sequence).

The J gene is TRBJ2-2, the V gene TRBV30, with 10 nucleotides matching TRBD2. Germline V gene sequence: CDR1 GTSNPN, CDR2 SVGIG (reference sequence). V lost 0 bases and J lost 13; bases outside the gene matches: 5. The CDR3 consists of 13 residues. CDR3: CAWSVSGGAALFF. CDR3 sequence (DNA): TGTGCCTGGAGTGTAAGCGGGGGGGCAGCGCTGTTTTTT.

This chain's CDR3 is CSVGQGAAGYGYTF. CDR3 in DNA: TGCAGCGTCGGACAGGGGGCGGCGGGTTATGGCTACACCTTC. The chain combines TRBV29-1 with TRBJ1-2, with 11 bases identical to TRBD1. Germline CDR1 is SQVTM and CDR2 is ANQGSEA. This CDR3 spans 14 amino acids. After removal of 6 bases from V and 5 bases from J, the junction contained 8 bases not matched to a gene.

The CDR3: CASSPRTGTGNSYEQYF. The DNA of the CDR3 is TGCGCCAGCAGCCCTCGGACCGGGACAGGGAACTCCTACGAGCAGTACTTC. This sequence joins TRBV10-1 and TRBJ2-7; 9 bases line up with TRBD1. Germline V CDR1 and CDR2: WNHNN, SYGVQD (reference sequence). There are 17 residues in the CDR3. V lost 6 bases, J lost 0 bases, and 12 bases stayed unmatched.

The chain combines TRBV7-9 with TRBJ1-1, with 9 bases aligning to TRBD1. The trim removed 5 bases at V and 5 bases at J, leaving 6 bases unmatched. Germline lookup yields CDR1 SEHNR and CDR2 FQNEAQ (reference sequence). This CDR3 spans 14 amino acids. The DNA of the CDR3 is TGTGCCAGCAGCCCTAGACAGGGGGAAACTGAAGCTTTCTTT. Translated: CASSPRQGETEAFF.

V gene TRBV11-2 combines with J gene TRBJ2-5; weak D call: TRBD2 (6 bases). Trimming removed 1 base at V and 6 bases at J, with 15 bases between. CDR3 size: 15 residues. CDR1 and CDR2 (germline): SGHAT, FQNNGV. CDR3: CASSLGSGGVKTQYF. The CDR3 region has the DNA TGTGCCAGCAGCTTAGGGTCCGGGGGTGTTAAGACCCAGTACTTC.

Only one count was recorded for this clone. The gene calls are TRBV7-3 and TRBJ2-2; no definite D call. V dropped 3 bases and J dropped 9 bases, with 8 bases sitting between them. Germline CDR1 and CDR2: SGHTA and FQGTGA. The CDR3 sequence is 12 residues long. DNA for the CDR3: TGTGCCAGCAGCTTTGGTGGGCGGGAGCTGTTTTTT. Amino acids: CASSFGGRELFF.

The chain joins TRBV5-1 to TRBJ1-1; no clear D. The ends were cut back, 0 bases at V and 4 bases at J, with 10 bases in the middle. Germline V CDR1 and CDR2: SGHRS, YFSETQ. CDR3 length equals 14 residues. The CDR3 coding sequence is TGCGCCAGCAGCTTGGGGGAGGACGGCACTGAAGCTTTCTTT. Encoded protein: CASSLGEDGTEAFF.

This clone was found a few times. The rearrangement links TRBV5-4 to TRBJ1-4; weak D call: TRBD1 (5 bases). Germline-derived CDR1 and CDR2 are SGHNT and YYREEE (reference sequence). The CDR3 covers 13 residues. Trimming shortened V by 4 bases and J by 8 bases, and 12 bases separated the two germline ends. The CDR3 DNA follows: TGTGCCAGCAGCCCGGGACTTCGAGAAAAACTGTTTTTT. Translating it yields CASSPGLREKLFF. The variable domain in full, completed from reference TRBV5-4 and TRBJ1-4, reads ETGVTQSPTHLIKTRGQQVTLRCSSQSGHNTVSWYQQALGQGPQFIFQYYREEENGRGNFPPRFSGLQFPNYSSELNVNALELDDSALYLCASSPGLREKLFFGSGTQLSVL.

In this sample, this clone turned up a few times. The CDR3 coding sequence is TGTGCCAGCAGCCGCAGGAATTCACCCCTCCACTTT. This codes for CASSRRNSPLHF. This chain connects TRBV13 to TRBJ1-6; D call uncertain. Between the trimmed V and J ends, which lost 5 bases and 7 bases, there was a span of 6 bases. Germline V gene data show CDR1 as PRHDT and CDR2 as FYEKMQ (reference sequence). The CDR3 totals 12 residues.

The gene calls are TRBV6-6 and TRBJ1-5; D gene unclear. The V and J ends lost 4 bases and 6 bases respectively, with 13 bases between them. This CDR3 comprises 14 residues. Germline lookup yields CDR1 MNHNY and CDR2 SVGAGI (reference sequence). The CDR3: CASSSPPAGQPQHF. The CDR3 nucleotides read TGTGCCAGCAGTTCTCCCCCCGCCGGTCAGCCCCAGCATTTT.